This passage covers 16 T cell receptor beta chains from one sample sequenced in a study of CD8+ T cells in alopecia areata. Extracted from the samples, RNA was reverse transcribed into cDNA to serve as the sequencing template. Method: immunoSEQ multiplex PCR; TCRdb's copy keeps in-frame clones and lacks some. This table holds 95,000 to 110,000 clones, around 86% found once. Documented treatment: oral pan-JAK inhibitor, 5-10 mg twice daily. Source: CD8+ T cells sorted from blood, taken at approximately week 34, from a patient treated with tofacitinib. The receptors come from a human donor with alopecia areata.

The chain joins TRBV29-1 to TRBJ2-6; either TRBD1 or TRBD2 may supply D (5 bases each). Trimming left V 6 bases short and J 0 bases short, with 15 bases between. This CDR3 has 16 amino acids. Germline V lookup: CDR1 SQVTM, CDR2 ANQGSEA. Here the CDR3 DNA reads TGCAGCGTAGAGAGGGACGGCAGCTCTGGGGCCAACGTCCTGACTTTC. Protein: CSVERDGSSGANVLTF.

The chain employs TRBV4-1 and TRBJ2-2, with a weak D call TRBD2 (5 bases). Germline V gives CDR1 MGHRA, CDR2 YSYEKL. The CDR3 length is 17 residues. The V and J ends lost 0 bases and 5 bases respectively, with 16 bases between them. The CDR3 DNA reads as TGCGCCAGCAGCCAAGATCGCCAAGGGAGAGGGACCGGGGAGCTGTTTTTT. Amino acid sequence: CASSQDRQGRGTGELFF.

The gene calls are TRBV30 and TRBJ2-1, with 9 bases lining up with TRBD2. CDR1 and CDR2 (germline): GTSNPN, SVGIG (reference sequence). V was clipped by 4 bases and J by 3 bases; unmatched bases: 7. The CDR3 has 15 amino acids. The CDR3: CAWNGGGGGYNEQFF. CDR3 nucleotide sequence: TGTGCCTGGAATGGTGGCGGGGGGGGCTACAATGAGCAGTTCTTC.

The rearrangement joins TRBV9 to TRBJ2-1; D gene uncertain. CDR1 is SGDLS, CDR2 YYNGEE, per germline. The CDR3 sequence is 15 residues long. V gave up 1 base and J gave up 7 bases, with 15 bases separating them. The CDR3 protein is CASSVSSAIGNEQFF. Written as DNA, the CDR3 is TGTGCCAGCAGCGTATCCAGCGCGATCGGGAATGAGCAGTTCTTC.

V and J are TRBV30 and TRBJ1-2; 9 bases map to TRBD1. The CDR3 spans 13 residues. After removal of 4 bases from V and 4 bases from J, the junction contained 4 bases not matched to a gene. Germline V gene sequence: CDR1 GTSNPN, CDR2 SVGIG (reference sequence). CDR3: CAWITGGLYGYTF. CDR3 DNA sequence: TGTGCCTGGATCACAGGGGGCCTCTATGGCTACACCTTC.

The genes are TRBV7-9 and TRBJ2-1, with 9 bases lining up with TRBD1. The CDR3 runs to 14 residues. The germline CDR1 and CDR2 sequences are SEHNR and FQNEAQ (reference sequence). Germline trimming cut 5 bases from V and 8 bases from J; bases unmatched to any gene: 7. CDR3 coding DNA: TGTGCCAGCAGCCCCAGACAGGGGGAGGATGAGCAGTTCTTC. This translates into CASSPRQGEDEQFF.

This chain uses TRBV29-1 with TRBJ1-3; D is uncertain. The germline V and J ends were trimmed by 4 bases and 1 base, with 8 bases remaining between them. The CDR3 is 13 residues long. Germline CDR1 and CDR2: SQVTM and ANQGSEA. CDR3 residues: CSVAEGSGNTIYF. The CDR3 nucleotides are TGCAGCGTTGCCGAGGGTTCTGGAAACACCATATATTTT.

This chain links TRBV6-5 with TRBJ2-5, with 9 bases fitting TRBD2. V shed 4 bases, J shed 2 bases, and the junction held 8 bases outside the gene matches. Per germline, CDR1 MNHEY and CDR2 SVGAGI. CDR3 size: 16 residues. DNA of the CDR3: TGTGCCAGCAGTTCCCGTCTAGCGGGACCACAAGAGACCCAGTACTTC. This sequence encodes CASSSRLAGPQETQYF.

V is TRBV14 and J is TRBJ1-2; no reliable D call. The germline V gene has CDR1 SGHDN and CDR2 FVKESK. This CDR3 contains 13 residues. V lost 0 bases to trimming and J lost 2 bases, with 4 bases between them. CDR3 sequence (DNA): TGTGCCAGCAGCCAAGAAATGAACTATGGCTACACCTTC. This encodes CASSQEMNYGYTF. The variable domain in full, completed from reference TRBV14 and TRBJ1-2, reads EAGVTQFPSHSVIEKGQTVTLRCDPISGHDNLYWYRRVMGKEIKFLLHFVKESKQDESGMPNNRFLAERTGGTYSTLKVQPAELEDSGVYFCASSQEMNYGYTFGSGTRLTVV.

The chain recombines TRBV12-5 with TRBJ1-4; the D gene is possibly TRBD1 (5 bases). Germline V gives CDR1 LGHNT, CDR2 FRNRAP. V lost 5 bases and J lost 1, with 8 bases in between. This CDR3 is built from 14 residues. This CDR3 is CASGEGETNEKLFF. CDR3 bases: TGTGCTAGTGGTGAAGGGGAAACTAATGAAAAACTGTTTTTT.

V gene TRBV7-2 combines with J gene TRBJ1-2, with D perhaps matching TRBD1 (5 bases). This CDR3 has 14 residues. V lost 2 bases and J 4 bases, leaving 11 bases between the germline ends. The germline gives CDR1 SGHTA, CDR2 FQGNSA. CDR3 loop: CASSLRDGSYGYTF. DNA for the CDR3: TGTGCCAGCAGCTTAAGGGACGGTTCCTATGGCTACACCTTC.

CDR3 residues: CASSPHDRLSGADIYEQYF. As DNA, the CDR3 is TGTGCCAGCAGTCCTCACGACAGGCTGAGCGGGGCGGACATTTACGAGCAGTACTTC. The J gene is TRBJ2-7, the V gene TRBV5-5; TRBD2 is a possible D gene (7 bases). Trimming took off 5 bases at V and 4 bases at J, with 31 bases between the two ends. Germline V lookup: CDR1 SGHKS, CDR2 YYEKEE (reference sequence). The CDR3 loop spans 19 amino acids.

There are a few counts of this clone. Written as DNA, the CDR3 is TGCGCCAGCAGCGTACAGGACTTGGACACTGAAGCTTTCTTT. This gives the protein CASSVQDLDTEAFF. The chain carries TRBV5-1 and TRBJ1-1; a weak D match, TRBD1 (5 bases). Germline lookup yields CDR1 SGHRS and CDR2 YFSETQ. The CDR3 is 14 residues long. Trimming pared 4 bases from V and 3 bases from J, leaving 13 bases between.

The chain uses TRBV7-9 and TRBJ2-1; 8 bases are a match to TRBD2. The germline gives CDR1 SEHNR, CDR2 FQNEAQ (reference sequence). This CDR3 contains 14 residues. J was trimmed by 12 bases and V by 1 base; bases with no gene match: 8. This CDR3 reads CASSLVGDSGAQFF. CDR3 coding DNA: TGTGCCAGCAGCTTAGTGGGGGATAGCGGGGCGCAGTTCTTC.

The chain uses TRBV7-6 and TRBJ2-7, with 10 nucleotides matching TRBD1. The CDR3 has 14 amino acids. V was clipped by 5 bases and J by 5 bases; unmatched bases: 6. Germline CDR1 is SGHVS and CDR2 is FNYEAQ. CDR3 residues: CASSPGQGFNEQYF. The CDR3 nucleotides read TGTGCCAGCAGCCCGGGACAGGGGTTCAACGAGCAGTACTTC.

J is TRBJ1-5 and V is TRBV7-9; no definite D call. CDR3 length equals 12 residues. The ends were cut back, 1 base at V and 7 bases at J, with 5 bases in the middle. CDR1 is SEHNR, CDR2 FQNEAQ, per germline (reference sequence). CDR3 bases: TGTGCCAGCAGCTTAGTCGGACAGCCCCAGCATTTT. Translation gives CASSLVGQPQHF.